This note documents a single T cell receptor beta chain sequence. It has no known antigen specificity. No clone much larger than this one lies a single base away; base qualities are absent. These data originate in a study of blood T cell repertoires in COVID-19 (dated by TCRdb to the early 2020s). At the level of the whole study: Collaborator samples came from the United States, Italy and Spain and covered acute and convalescent phases of COVID-19. The prospective study material was composed of cDNA or gDNA derived from T cells, B-cell-depleted T cells, or PBMCs. Subjects who had been exposed to COVID-19, were actively infected with it, or had recovered from it provided the deeply sampled blood TCRbeta repertoires that made up the dataset. A freely available public database, intended as a resource for researchers studying the immune response to SARS-CoV-2, is where the repertoires were released. Samples were obtained from the ongoing ImmuneRACE study (first 160 participants) and from over 1,000 subjects provided by 6 global collaborators. A de-identified subject ID, COVID-19 status, age in years and sex were almost always included in the sample metadata. Where available, HLA class I and class II types were taken from metadata supplied by the sample provider and were not determined by assay-based typing. Study-wide findings and limitations: The amount of clinical and demographic metadata varied by source and participant and was provided uncurated.

A second Seattle source provided samples from volunteer blood donors who had recovered from COVID-19. Each collaborating institution followed its own protocols to collect whole blood in K2EDTA tubes. For TCRbeta analysis, collaborators shipped samples in one of three forms: frozen whole blood, isolated PBMCs, or DNA extracted from either of those sample types. The germline V gene sets CDR1 to SGHVS and CDR2 to FQNEAQ. V was cut back by 1 base and J by 2 bases, leaving a gap of 6 bases between them. The CDR3 spans 14 residues, from the cysteine through the phenylalanine. The sequence is cut down to CDR3 DNA, 42 bases in frame from base 1. TCRbeta CDR3 regions were amplified from genomic DNA by means of the immunoSEQ Assay, a bias-controlled multiplex PCR. The paper's processing steps were these. The number of nucleated cells in each sample was estimated by amplification of reference gene primers within the assay. To quantify the absolute abundance of each unique TCRbeta CDR3 rearrangement, sequence reads were collapsed and filtered. For each sample, productive Simpson clonality was calculated as the square root of Simpson's diversity index across productive rearrangements. In TCRdb, the immuneACCESS table is reduced to in-frame sequences with V and J assigned. These tables do not hold every clone; where another copy was compared, an unresolved V gene accounts for under half, and the others remain unexplained. That table gives V, J and clone size, and the DNA gave D and trimming. The sample has 300,000 or so clones on record, more than 80% of them singletons. Roughly 6.5% of the sample is in the top ten clones.

This TCR derives from a man younger than 30 who had recovered from COVID-19. The sequenced sample was peripheral blood. Here the chain combines TRBV7-8 and TRBJ2-1, with the D gene not clear enough to name. Here is the DNA: TGTGCCAGCAGCTTAGTTGCGCCCTACAATGAGCAGTTCTTC. Translation gives CASSLVAPYNEQFF.